A single sample gave rise to the 8 T cell receptor beta chains below, sequenced in a study of blood T cell repertoires in COVID-19. Data came from immunoSEQ multiplex PCR; TCRdb stores just in-frame clones and leaves some out. The sample has 250,000 to 350,000 clones, 85% to 90% seen once. The sample comprised peripheral blood. The receptors originated from a woman aged 50 to 60 with COVID-19, enrolled during active disease.

The rearrangement uses TRBV6-4 and TRBJ1-3, with D tentatively TRBD1 (5 bases). Trimming removed 6 bases from V and 0 bases from J, with 9 bases in between. This CDR3 region has 14 residues. Germline V gene sequence: CDR1 MRHNA, CDR2 SNTAGT. DNA for the CDR3: TGTGCCAGCAGACCCGACAGCTCTGGAAACACCATATATTTT. Translating it yields CASRPDSSGNTIYF.

V gene TRBV13 combines with J gene TRBJ1-1, with a weak D call TRBD1 (5 bases). The CDR3 covers 15 residues. Germline assignment: CDR1 PRHDT and CDR2 FYEKMQ (reference sequence). With 2 bases removed from V and 2 bases from J, the gap between germline ends came to 12 bases. CDR3 nucleotide sequence: TGTGCCAGCAGCTTAAGGGGCGACGTAAACACTGAAGCTTTCTTT. This encodes CASSLRGDVNTEAFF.

This chain links TRBV2 with TRBJ1-3; 7 bases are shared with TRBD1. Losses at the gene ends were 7 bases for V and 2 bases for J; bases not matched to a gene: 8. This CDR3 is built from 15 residues. From germline, CDR1 is SNHLY and CDR2 FYNNEI. CDR3 region: CASTLRDRAGNTIYF. CDR3 coding DNA: TGTGCCAGCACCCTACGAGACAGGGCTGGAAACACCATATATTTT.

The chain couples TRBV9 to TRBJ1-3; 9 nucleotides match TRBD1. The CDR3 totals 15 residues. The germline CDR1 and CDR2 sequences are SGDLS and YYNGEE. With 3 bases clipped from V and 2 bases from J, the junction kept 3 bases outside the gene matches. CDR3 DNA: TGTGCCAGCAGCGACCGGGACAGGGCTGGAAACACCATATATTTT. It encodes CASSDRDRAGNTIYF. Full variable domain (remainder filled in from reference TRBV9 and TRBJ1-3): DSGVTQTPKHLITATGQRVTLRCSPRSGDLSVYWYQQSLDQGLQFLIQYYNGEERAKGNILERFSAQQFPDLHSELNLSSLELGDSALYFCASSDRDRAGNTIYFGEGSWLTVV.

The V call is TRBV13, the J call TRBJ2-7; 9 bases fit TRBD2. There are 14 residues in the CDR3. Germline V gene data show CDR1 as PRHDT and CDR2 as FYEKMQ (reference sequence). V trimming: 6 bases; J trimming: 4 bases; junction bases outside the gene matches: 7. The CDR3 protein is CASSSGLAQYEQYF. In DNA, the CDR3 is TGTGCCAGCAGTTCGGGACTAGCACAATACGAGCAGTACTTC.

This clone was counted a few times. This sequence joins TRBV7-9 and TRBJ2-7; TRBD2 matches 13 bases. The CDR3 is 14 residues long. Looked up from germline, CDR1 is SEHNR and CDR2 is FQNEAQ (reference sequence). The ends lost 5 bases at V and 6 bases at J; junction bases unmatched: 4. CDR3 amino acids: CASSPLAGGFEQYF. Written as DNA, the CDR3 is TGTGCCAGCAGCCCACTAGCGGGAGGGTTCGAGCAGTACTTC. The full variable domain, rest sourced from reference TRBV7-9 and TRBJ2-7, is DTGVSQNPRHKITKRGQNVTFRCDPISEHNRLYWYRQTLGQGPEFLTYFQNEAQLEKSRLLSDRFSAERPKGSFSTLEIQRTEQGDSAMYLCASSPLAGGFEQYFGPGTRLTVT.

To note about this clone: A junction end diverges from the germline sequence, so it may reflect a read error. The chain combines TRBV30 with TRBJ2-7; a weak D match, TRBD2 (6 bases). CDR1 is GTSNPN, CDR2 SVGIG, per germline (reference sequence). The CDR3 consists of 11 residues. CDR3 loop: CAWSDPTSKGF. The CDR3 DNA sequence: TGTGCCTGGAGTGATCCAACTAGCAAGGGGTTC.

V and J are TRBV9 and TRBJ1-1; D perhaps matches TRBD1 (6 bases). This CDR3 has 15 amino acids. CDR1 SGDLS and CDR2 YYNGEE come from the germline V gene. The V and J ends lost 0 bases and 4 bases respectively, with 13 bases between them. The CDR3 DNA sequence: TGTGCCAGCAGCGTAGGGACAGATCCCCCCACTGAAGCTTTCTTT. Protein product: CASSVGTDPPTEAFF.